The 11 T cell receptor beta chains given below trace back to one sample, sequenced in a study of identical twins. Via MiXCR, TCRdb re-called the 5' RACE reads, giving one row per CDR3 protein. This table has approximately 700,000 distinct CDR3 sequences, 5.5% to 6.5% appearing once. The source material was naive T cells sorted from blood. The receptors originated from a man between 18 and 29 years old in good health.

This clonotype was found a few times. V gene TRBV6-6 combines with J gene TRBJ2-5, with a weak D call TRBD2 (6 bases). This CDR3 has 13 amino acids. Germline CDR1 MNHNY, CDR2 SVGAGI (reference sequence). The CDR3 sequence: CEVQTSHQETQYF. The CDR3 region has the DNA TGTGAAGTCCAAACTAGCCACCAAGAGACCCAGTACTTC.

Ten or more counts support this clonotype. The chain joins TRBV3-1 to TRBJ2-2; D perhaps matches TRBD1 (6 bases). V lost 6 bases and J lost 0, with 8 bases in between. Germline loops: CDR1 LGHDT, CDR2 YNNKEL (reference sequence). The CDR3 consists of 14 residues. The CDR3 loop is CASSQGPNTGELFF. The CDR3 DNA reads TGTGCCAGCAGTCAGGGGCCGAACACCGGGGAGCTGTTTTTT.

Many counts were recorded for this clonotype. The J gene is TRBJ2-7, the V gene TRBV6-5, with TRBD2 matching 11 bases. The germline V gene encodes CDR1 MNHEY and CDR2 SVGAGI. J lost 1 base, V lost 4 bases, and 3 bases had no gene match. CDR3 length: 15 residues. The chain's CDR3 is CASSLTSGTSYEQYV. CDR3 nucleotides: TGTGCCAGCAGTTTGACTAGCGGGACGTCCTACGAGCAGTACGTC.

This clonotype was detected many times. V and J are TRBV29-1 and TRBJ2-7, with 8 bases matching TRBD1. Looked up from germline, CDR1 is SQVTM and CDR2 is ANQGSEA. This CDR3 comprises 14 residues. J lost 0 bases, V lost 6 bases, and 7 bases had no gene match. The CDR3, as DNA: TGCAGCGTGGGACAGGCACTGAGCTCCTACGAGCAGTACTTC. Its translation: CSVGQALSSYEQYF.

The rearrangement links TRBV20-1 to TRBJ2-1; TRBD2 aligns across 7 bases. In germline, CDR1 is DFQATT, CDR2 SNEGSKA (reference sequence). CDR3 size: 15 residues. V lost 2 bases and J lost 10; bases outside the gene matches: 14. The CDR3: CSARSPLAAEGEQFF. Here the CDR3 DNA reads TGCAGTGCTAGATCTCCCCTAGCGGCGGAAGGGGAGCAGTTCTTC.

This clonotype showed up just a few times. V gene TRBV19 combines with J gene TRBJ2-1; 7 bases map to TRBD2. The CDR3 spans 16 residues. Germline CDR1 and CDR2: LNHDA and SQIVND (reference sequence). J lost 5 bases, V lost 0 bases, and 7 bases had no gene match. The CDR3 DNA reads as TGTGCCAGTAGTATAGATCTGGCTAGCGGCCACAATGAGCAGTTCTTC. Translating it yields CASSIDLASGHNEQFF.

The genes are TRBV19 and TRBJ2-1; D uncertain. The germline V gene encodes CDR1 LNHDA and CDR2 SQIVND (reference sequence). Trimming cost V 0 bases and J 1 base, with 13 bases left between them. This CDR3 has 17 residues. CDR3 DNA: TGTGCCAGTAGTATAGAGGGCCAGCTTACATCCTACAATGAGCAGTTCTTC. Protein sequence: CASSIEGQLTSYNEQFF. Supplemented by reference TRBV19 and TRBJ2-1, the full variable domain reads DGGITQSPKYLFRKEGQNVTLSCEQNLNHDAMYWYRQDPGQGLRLIYYSQIVNDFQKGDIAEGYSVSREKKESFPLTVTSAQKNPTAFYLCASSIEGQLTSYNEQFFGPGTRLTVL.

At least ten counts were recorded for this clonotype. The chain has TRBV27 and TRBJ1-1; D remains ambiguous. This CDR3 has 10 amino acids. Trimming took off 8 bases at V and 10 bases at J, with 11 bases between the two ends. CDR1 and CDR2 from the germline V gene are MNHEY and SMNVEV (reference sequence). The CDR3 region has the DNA TGTGCCAGCGGTCCGTTTGGAGCTTTCTTT. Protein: CASGPFGAFF.

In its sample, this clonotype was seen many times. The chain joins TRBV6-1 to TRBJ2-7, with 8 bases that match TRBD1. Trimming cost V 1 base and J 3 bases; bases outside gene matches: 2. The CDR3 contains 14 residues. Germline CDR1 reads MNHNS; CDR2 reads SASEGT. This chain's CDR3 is CASSEVGTGYEQYF. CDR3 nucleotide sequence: TGTGCCAGCAGTGAAGTTGGGACAGGCTACGAGCAGTACTTC.

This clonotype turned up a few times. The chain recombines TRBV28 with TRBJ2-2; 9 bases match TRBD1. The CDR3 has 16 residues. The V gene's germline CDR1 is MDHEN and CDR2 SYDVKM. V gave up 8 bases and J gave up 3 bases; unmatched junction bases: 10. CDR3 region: CASALPRDRDTGELFF. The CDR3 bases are TGTGCCAGCGCCCTCCCCCGGGACAGGGACACCGGGGAGCTGTTTTTT.

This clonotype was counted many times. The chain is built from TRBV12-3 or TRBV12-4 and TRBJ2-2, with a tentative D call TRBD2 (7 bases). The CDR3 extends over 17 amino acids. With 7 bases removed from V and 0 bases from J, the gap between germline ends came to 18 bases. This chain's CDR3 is CASTPRGGVANTGELFF. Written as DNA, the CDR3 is TGTGCCAGCACCCCACGCGGGGGCGTCGCGAACACCGGGGAGCTGTTTTTT.